What follows describes a single T cell receptor beta chain. Original processing notes: Counts of nucleated cells, estimated from reference gene primer amplification, were obtained. The data were produced by immunoSEQ multiplex PCR, yet TCRdb's version contains in-frame clones alone and is incomplete. D and trimming were read from the DNA, whereas the V and J calls and clone size are those reported in that table. The top ten clones hold 5.5% to 8% of a sample with roughly 320,000 clones, just under 90% of them seen once. This sample is drawn from a study of blood T cell repertoires in COVID-19. Background on the study: T cells, B-cell-depleted T cells, or PBMCs provided the cDNA or gDNA that served as material.

Sequencing input: peripheral blood. This sequence was found in a woman aged 45-60 years with COVID-19, enrolled during active disease.

The CDR3 region is CASRADGTANTEAFF. The CDR3 nucleotides read TGTGCCAGTAGGGCCGACGGGACAGCGAACACTGAAGCTTTCTTT. The chain employs TRBV19 and TRBJ1-1, with 7 bases matching TRBD1. The germline V gene encodes CDR1 LNHDA and CDR2 SQIVND (reference sequence). The length of the CDR3 is 15 residues. The junction had 8 bases not matched to a gene; V was cut back by 6 bases and J by 1 base.